What follows are 7 T cell receptor beta chains derived from one specimen sequenced in a study of regulatory T cells in long-lasting Graves disease. Building the TCR beta libraries relied on iRepertoire HTBI primers, and CDR3 regions underwent Arm-PCR. Each CDR3 protein gets one entry after TCRdb re-called the multiplex PCR reads with MiXCR. This table has roughly 410,000 distinct CDR3 sequences, over 14% appearing once. As to time point: newly diagnosed GD, antithyroid drugs for less than 3 months. Preparation of the TCR library used RNA extracted from PBMCs. These records were also assigned to another study, of T cells in Graves' hyperthyroidism and ophthalmopathy.

The sequencing used peripheral blood mononuclear cells (PBMCs), collected at new diagnosis, from a patient treated with antithyroid drugs. The receptor source for this set is a woman aged 40 to 50 with Graves disease.

This clonotype was picked up many times. The chain links TRBV29-1 to TRBJ2-2, with 10 bases that match TRBD1. The CDR3 is made up of 16 amino acids. The ends lost 6 bases at V and 4 bases at J; junction bases unmatched: 11. CDR1 is SQVTM and CDR2 is ANQGSEA in the germline V gene. For the CDR3, the DNA is TGCAGCGTCAAAGGGGGGGGACAGGGGAGCACCGGGGAGCTGTTTTTT. It yields the protein CSVKGGGQGSTGELFF.

In this sample, this clonotype turned up many times. J is TRBJ2-1 and V is TRBV11-2; 8 bases are a match to TRBD2. V shed 5 bases and J 1 base; nucleotides not matched to a gene: 13. Germline V gives CDR1 SGHAT, CDR2 FQNNGV. The CDR3 extends over 18 amino acids. CDR3 nucleotide sequence: TGTGCCAGCAGCCCATTTCCCCGACTAGCGCCTTCCTACAATGAGCAGTTCTTC. This sequence encodes CASSPFPRLAPSYNEQFF.

CDR3 sequence: CASSSHRVAVENEQYF. The CDR3, as DNA: TGTGCCAGCAGTTCCCACAGGGTTGCGGTGGAAAACGAGCAGTACTTC. This rearrangement joins TRBV27 to TRBJ2-7; possible D gene TRBD1, 6 bases. The germline CDR1 and CDR2 sequences are MNHEY and SMNVEV (reference sequence). V lost 4 bases and J lost 5, with 21 bases in between. The CDR3 extends over 16 amino acids.

The table lists this clonotype with a few counts. The chain employs TRBV6-1 and TRBJ1-2; D gene ambiguous. This CDR3 is built from 12 residues. Trimming took off 6 bases at V and 4 bases at J, with 9 bases between the two ends. CDR1 is MNHNS and CDR2 is SASEGT in the germline V gene. Here the CDR3 DNA reads TGTGCCAGCAGAGCTGAAGGCTATGGCTACACCTTC. Translating it yields CASRAEGYGYTF.

The chain links TRBV6-2 or TRBV6-3 to TRBJ2-4; TRBD1 agrees at 10 bases. The CDR3 spans 21 residues. Per the germline V gene, CDR1 is MNHEY and CDR2 is SVGEGT. J lost 6 bases, V lost 6 bases, and 26 bases had no gene match. The CDR3 region has the DNA TGTGCCAGCAGGACCGGGACAGGGGTGTCGCTTTCTAAAGGGGCCGCAAACATTCAGTACTTC. Translating it yields CASRTGTGVSLSKGAANIQYF.

The rearrangement uses TRBV19 and TRBJ2-2; D uncertain. Trimming stripped 7 bases from V and 4 bases from J, with 7 bases between. Germline values: CDR1 LNHDA, CDR2 SQIVND (reference sequence). CDR3 length: 12 amino acids. The CDR3, as DNA: TGTGCCAGTAACGAGCGCACCGGGGAGCTGTTTTTT. Amino acid sequence: CASNERTGELFF.

Ten or more counts support this clonotype. CDR3 protein: CASSSVGANYGYTF. CDR3 nucleotide sequence: TGTGCCAGCAGCTCCGTGGGAGCTAACTATGGCTACACCTTC. The chain employs TRBV7-2 and TRBJ1-2; D unclear. The CDR3 covers 14 residues. Looked up from germline, CDR1 is SGHTA and CDR2 is FQGNSA. The V gene lost 4 bases and the J gene lost 0 bases, with 9 bases spanning the gap.